This passage covers 19 T cell receptor beta chains from one sample sequenced in a study of cytomegalovirus exposure and HLA in healthy donors. The PCR ran on 60 Vbeta and 13 Jbeta primers. Assay: immunoSEQ multiplex PCR; the TCRdb copy retains only in-frame clones and omits some. There are 110,000 to 150,000 clones in the sample; around four fifths occur only once, and 2.5% to 3% lies in the top ten. The sample was PBMCs. The receptors stem from a female donor in good health and CMV-seronegative.

The V call is TRBV5-6, the J call TRBJ1-2; D is undetermined. CDR1 is SGHDT and CDR2 is YYEEEE in the germline V gene. This CDR3 is 15 amino acids long. Trimming shortened V by 0 bases and J by 0 bases, and 9 bases separated the two germline ends. The CDR3 DNA reads as TGTGCCAGCAGCTTGGCAGCAGCGGCTAACTATGGCTACACCTTC. Translation gives CASSLAAAANYGYTF.

This clone came up once. The CDR3 nucleotides are TGTGCCAGCAGCTTGAGGGTGGGGAGGTGTGGCTACACCTTC. It encodes CASSLRVGRCGYTF. The chain carries TRBV5-4 and TRBJ1-2; D call uncertain. Germline lookup yields CDR1 SGHNT and CDR2 YYREEE (reference sequence). The CDR3 has 14 residues. V was pared by 1 base and J by 7 bases, with 14 bases between.

This chain links TRBV5-4 with TRBJ2-7, with 10 bases aligning to TRBD1. This CDR3 has 13 amino acids. The J segment lost 5 bases and the V segment lost 4 bases, leaving 3 bases of the junction unmatched. Germline V gives CDR1 SGHNT, CDR2 YYREEE (reference sequence). In DNA, the CDR3 is TGTGCCAGCAGCCGGGACAGGGGTGACGAGCAGTACTTC. Translating it yields CASSRDRGDEQYF. The entire variable domain, with the rest obtained from reference TRBV5-4 and TRBJ2-7, is as follows: ETGVTQSPTHLIKTRGQQVTLRCSSQSGHNTVSWYQQALGQGPQFIFQYYREEENGRGNFPPRFSGLQFPNYSSELNVNALELDDSALYLCASSRDRGDEQYFGPGTRLTVT.

The rearrangement joins TRBV4-1 to TRBJ1-4; weak D call: TRBD1 (5 bases). CDR3 length equals 16 residues. Trimming removed 1 base from V and 7 bases from J, with 16 bases in between. Per the germline V gene, CDR1 is MGHRA and CDR2 is YSYEKL. CDR3 DNA sequence: TGCGCCAGCAGCCAAGGATCCGGGACTTGGAGTGAAAAACTGTTTTTT. Translating gives CASSQGSGTWSEKLFF.

This clone has just a few counts. The chain has TRBV7-6 and TRBJ1-2; 7 bases line up with TRBD1. Per germline, CDR1 SGHVS and CDR2 FNYEAQ. The CDR3 loop spans 14 amino acids. Trimming took 1 base from V and 4 from J; bases not matched to a gene: 3. The CDR3 spells CASSLGTGGYGYTF. The CDR3 DNA follows: TGTGCCAGCAGCTTAGGGACAGGAGGCTATGGCTACACCTTC.

V and J are TRBV10-3 and TRBJ2-7, with 8 positions matching TRBD2. The V gene's germline CDR1 is ENHRY and CDR2 SYGVKD. The CDR3 runs to 16 residues. Trimming at V came to 6 bases and at J to 0 bases, leaving 10 bases not matched to a gene. The CDR3 DNA reads as TGTGCCATCAGCCCCGGACTAGCTCGCAGCTCCTACGAGCAGTACTTC. Translation: CAISPGLARSSYEQYF.

The rearrangement joins TRBV6-1 to TRBJ1-3; D unclear. The CDR3 runs 15 residues. V shed 3 bases and J shed 4 bases, with 13 bases lying between them. CDR1 and CDR2 (germline): MNHNS, SASEGT. CDR3 loop: CASSEERLRGNTIYF. The CDR3 nucleotides are TGTGCCAGCAGTGAGGAGCGATTACGGGGAAACACCATATATTTT.

This clone was picked up one time. The chain employs TRBV6-1 and TRBJ1-5; 9 bases are a match to TRBD1. CDR3 length: 15 residues. Unmatched junction bases numbered 7, after V lost 7 bases and J lost 3 bases. Germline assignment: CDR1 MNHNS and CDR2 SASEGT. CDR3 DNA: TGTGCCAGCACCTCCGGACAGGGGCACAATCAGCCCCAGCATTTT. Protein sequence: CASTSGQGHNQPQHF.

The rearrangement joins TRBV2 to TRBJ1-2, with D possibly being TRBD1 (5 bases). The V end was cut by 2 bases, the J end by 8 bases, with 18 bases between. Germline V lookup: CDR1 SNHLY, CDR2 FYNNEI. This CDR3 spans 15 amino acids. The CDR3 DNA reads TGTGCCAGCAGTGAACAGGACACGGCGTTGGGCGGCTACACCTTC. The encoded protein is CASSEQDTALGGYTF.

The chain has TRBV30 and TRBJ2-2; D not certain. CDR3 length: 11 amino acids. Germline lookup yields CDR1 GTSNPN and CDR2 SVGIG (reference sequence). V was cut by 4 bases and J by 5 bases, with 5 bases left in between. CDR3 loop: CAWIETGELFF. The DNA of the CDR3 is TGTGCCTGGATAGAGACCGGGGAGCTGTTTTTT.

The chain employs TRBV6-6 and TRBJ1-1; tentative D call: TRBD1 (6 bases). Germline CDR1 is MNHNY and CDR2 is SVGAGI (reference sequence). The CDR3 spans 13 residues. Trimming left V 6 bases short and J 5 bases short, with 13 bases between. The chain's CDR3 is CASRSRGKTEAFF. The CDR3 coding sequence is TGTGCCAGCAGGTCAAGGGGGAAAACTGAAGCTTTCTTT.

This chain links TRBV9 with TRBJ2-1; 14 bases are shared with TRBD2. The CDR3 loop spans 17 amino acids. Germline CDR1 reads SGDLS; CDR2 reads YYNGEE. Trimming removed 3 bases from V and 4 bases from J; junction bases left unmatched: 6. CDR3 loop: CASSAGTSGSLYNEQFF. DNA of the CDR3: TGTGCCAGCAGCGCCGGGACTAGCGGGAGTCTATACAATGAGCAGTTCTTC. The entire variable domain, with the rest obtained from reference TRBV9 and TRBJ2-1, is as follows: DSGVTQTPKHLITATGQRVTLRCSPRSGDLSVYWYQQSLDQGLQFLIQYYNGEERAKGNILERFSAQQFPDLHSELNLSSLELGDSALYFCASSAGTSGSLYNEQFFGPGTRLTVL.

The V gene is TRBV6-6, the J gene TRBJ2-1; 7 nucleotides match TRBD1. The CDR3 covers 14 residues. V shed 6 bases, J shed 0 bases, and the junction held 2 bases outside the gene matches. The germline CDR1 and CDR2 sequences are MNHNY and SVGAGI (reference sequence). The CDR3 region has the DNA TGTGCCAGCAGCCGACAGGGCTCCTACAATGAGCAGTTCTTC. Protein sequence: CASSRQGSYNEQFF.

The genes are TRBV7-9 and TRBJ2-1; TRBD2 aligns across 7 bases. J lost 4 bases, V lost 4 bases, and 7 bases had no gene match. The CDR3 is 15 residues long. The germline V gene has CDR1 SEHNR and CDR2 FQNEAQ (reference sequence). CDR3 sequence: CASSSPRGLYNEQFF. The CDR3 DNA reads as TGTGCCAGCAGCTCCCCCCGGGGACTATACAATGAGCAGTTCTTC.

V usage is TRBV29-1 and J usage is TRBJ2-7; TRBD2 matches 8 bases. The ends lost 3 bases at V and 6 bases at J; junction bases unmatched: 7. Germline assignment: CDR1 SQVTM and CDR2 ANQGSEA. CDR3 length: 13 amino acids. In DNA form, the CDR3 reads TGCAGCGTTGATAACTCGGGGGGGGGCGAGCAGTACTTC. Its protein product is CSVDNSGGGEQYF.

V is TRBV19 and J is TRBJ1-5; 8 nucleotides match TRBD1. The junction had 4 bases not matched to a gene; V was cut back by 1 base and J by 2 bases. This CDR3 contains 16 residues. Per the germline V gene, CDR1 is LNHDA and CDR2 is SQIVND (reference sequence). Here the CDR3 DNA reads TGTGCCAGTAGTATAGGGACAGGGACGGGCAATCAGCCCCAGCATTTT. Encoded protein: CASSIGTGTGNQPQHF.

The chain employs TRBV25-1 and TRBJ2-2; D ambiguous. Trimming stripped 3 bases from V and 0 bases from J, with 8 bases between. The V gene's germline CDR1 is MGHDK and CDR2 SYGVNS. There are 15 residues in the CDR3. CDR3: CASSDQKSNTGELFF. CDR3 DNA: TGTGCCAGCAGTGATCAGAAATCGAACACCGGGGAGCTGTTTTTT.

This clone has just a few counts. The rearrangement joins TRBV9 to TRBJ1-4, with unresolved D. Germline V gene sequence: CDR1 SGDLS, CDR2 YYNGEE. The CDR3 is made up of 15 amino acids. V gave up 1 base and J gave up 3 bases, with 10 bases separating them. CDR3 DNA sequence: TGTGCCAGCAGCGTAACGGGGAACCCTAATGAAAAACTGTTTTTT. As protein: CASSVTGNPNEKLFF.

V is TRBV5-4 and J is TRBJ1-4, with D possibly being TRBD1 (5 bases). This CDR3 spans 16 amino acids. Germline lookup yields CDR1 SGHNT and CDR2 YYREEE (reference sequence). Trimming stripped 4 bases from V and 2 bases from J, with 15 bases between. The CDR3 spells CASSPGPGETNEKLFF. Here the CDR3 DNA reads TGTGCCAGCAGCCCGGGGCCGGGGGAGACTAATGAAAAACTGTTTTTT.